This T cell receptor (beta chain) comes out of a study of Graves' ophthalmopathy and Graves' hyperthyroidism. Amplifying from RNA transcripts, the study obtained TCR beta CDR3 regions. HTBI primers primed a first-round RT-PCR, and a second-round multiplex PCR followed. TCRdb re-called the multiplex PCR reads through MiXCR, storing one row per CDR3 protein. The table lists roughly 300,000 distinct CDR3 sequences, roughly a sixth of them singletons, with approximately 13% in the top ten. This clonotype came up many times. Its antigen remains unidentified. Study outcomes and limitations: Appearing in blood as well were most expanded thyroid clonotypes above 0.001 frequency.

The length of the CDR3 is 13 residues. V was clipped by 0 bases and J by 7 bases, with 10 bases between them. Germline-derived CDR1 and CDR2 are GTSNPN and SVGIG (reference sequence). The V gene is TRBV30, the J gene TRBJ1-5; unclear D gene. Sequencing was carried out using peripheral blood. The clonotype was recovered from an adult man with Graves' ophthalmopathy. CDR3 loop: CAWSVRVGQPQHF. The CDR3 DNA is TGTGCCTGGAGTGTACGGGTGGGACAGCCCCAGCATTTT. Using reference TRBV30 and TRBJ1-5 for the parts outside the CDR3, the full variable domain is SQTIHQWPATLVQPVGSPLSLECTVEGTSNPNLYWYRQAAGRGLQLLFYSVGIGQISSEVPQNLSASRPQDRQFILSSKKLLLSDSGFYLCAWSVRVGQPQHFGDGTRLSIL.